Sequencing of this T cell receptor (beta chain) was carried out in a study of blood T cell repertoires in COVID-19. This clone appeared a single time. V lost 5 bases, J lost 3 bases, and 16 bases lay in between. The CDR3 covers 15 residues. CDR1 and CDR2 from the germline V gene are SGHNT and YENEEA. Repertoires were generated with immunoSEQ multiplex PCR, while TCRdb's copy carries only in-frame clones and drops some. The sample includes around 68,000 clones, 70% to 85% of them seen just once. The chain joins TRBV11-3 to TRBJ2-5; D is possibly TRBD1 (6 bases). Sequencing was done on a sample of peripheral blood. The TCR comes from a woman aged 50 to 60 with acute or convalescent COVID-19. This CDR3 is CASSPRGSGEETQYF. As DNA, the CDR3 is TGTGCCAGCAGCCCCAGGGGTTCGGGTGAAGAGACCCAGTACTTC.